This T cell receptor (beta chain) came from a study of cytomegalovirus exposure and HLA in healthy donors (dated by TCRdb to the late 2010s). Some background on the complete study: In an earlier analysis of approximately 500 of the donors, 276 Gb of sequence data and 117 million unique TCR beta sequences from about 179 million T cells were reported. Alongside the repertoire data, information on donor age, sex, ethnicity and CMV serostatus was compiled. Every discovery cohort repertoire had been produced on one sequencing platform. Typing coverage differed by locus: A, B, C, DRB1 and DQB1 were typed in about 620-630 donors, DQA1 in approximately 520, DPA1 in roughly 590, and DPB1 in about 450. Roughly five DR-DQ haplotypes were treated as single units for association and clustering because of strong linkage in the cohort. To decide whether each TCR beta V gene segment behaved as functional or pseudogenic, an earlier analysis of some 600 of the donors relied on high-throughput TCR beta sequencing. The study aimed to test whether cataloging public T cell receptors could reveal signatures of past pathogen exposure. A later genetic analysis took genome-wide SNP genotypes for about 55% of the 666 donors and used that subset as a discovery cohort. In addition to the first cohort of hundreds of subjects, a separate validation cohort of 100 to 150 different subjects was used. The study combined high-throughput TCR immunosequencing, statistical association of individual TCRs with disease status, and machine learning to predict cytomegalovirus infection status. Of the 300 to 400 genotyped donors, about 80% fell in the genetic ancestry cluster associated with self-reported Caucasian donors. Roughly 300 gigabases of sequencing data and approximately 93 million unique TCR sequences were included in an early release covering around 600 HLA-typed donors. Among 398 genotyped donors of the cohort, an average of around 240,000 unique TCR beta nucleotide sequences was sequenced per donor, of which about 18% were non-productive. The later analysis used no new phenotypic data to find candidate immune exposures, relying instead on TCR beta sequences and their occurrence across donors. The study used immunosequencing to profile the T cell repertoires of approximately 690 subjects and linked those repertoires to cytomegalovirus serostatus. A later analysis re-examined previously published TCR beta repertoires from about 670 donors and added high-resolution HLA genotyping to investigate patterns of TCR occurrence. Both class I and class II loci were covered by HLA typing, at four-digit resolution.

Library preparation was by the immunoSEQ multiplex PCR assay. For the multiplex PCR, a mixture combining 60 forward primers for TCR Vbeta segments and 13 reverse primers for TCR Jbeta segments was used. A multiplex PCR assay on genomic DNA amplified the CDR3 region of rearranged TCR beta genes. Amplified TCR beta libraries were sequenced as 87-base-pair reads on the Illumina HiSeq System. Turning to the authors' computational methods: A later analysis tallied tens of millions of unique TCR beta chains across the 700 or so repertoires, and approximately 12 million of those chains were shared by two or more donors. Raw reads were error-corrected and collapsed into unique sequences by a nearest-neighbor algorithm in which closely related sequences were merged to remove PCR and sequencing errors. To assign V, D and J gene segments, CDR3 sequences were aligned to IMGT reference sequences. Each retained sequence needed at least a six-nucleotide match to both a V gene segment and a J gene segment. A rearrangement counted as productive if the CDR3 had no stop codons and remained in frame with V and J, and every other rearrangement counted as non-productive. CDR3 was defined according to IMGT convention as the region running from the second conserved V-encoded cysteine to the conserved J-encoded phenylalanine. The earlier analysis of 587 of the donors excluded any sequence lacking an unambiguous match to a single V gene segment. In an earlier analysis of 500 to 750 of the donors, V segments were called functional above 56.7% productive rearrangements and were called segregating when the between-donor standard deviation exceeded 5%. A statistical classification framework was built for diagnosing cytomegalovirus status from the catalog of TCR beta chain sequences. A later analysis assigned V and J genes by comparing TCR nucleotide sequences with IMGT/GENE-DB human TR gene sequences. Using the TCRdist pipeline, a later analysis assigned CDR3 sequences along with most-parsimonious VDJ recombination scenarios. In a later analysis, every TCR beta chain was defined by the combination of its CDR3 amino acid sequence and its V-gene family, and reads without a unique V-gene family were dropped. To address suspected cross-contamination and a sequencing artifact, a later analysis removed 550 to 750 highly shared, low-generation-probability nucleotide sequences. In a later analysis, a clonal expansion index for each public chain was calculated from normalized within-repertoire ranks of inferred template counts. Generation probabilities in a later analysis came from a VDJ recombination model fitted to out-of-frame rearrangements, and those results were checked against IGoR. In a later analysis, hypergeometric tests were used to score TCR-TCR, TCR-HLA and TCR-CMV co-occurrence, with a repertoire-size bias correction applied to TCR pairs. To estimate false discovery rates, a later analysis permuted the HLA or CMV assignments 20 times. In a later analysis, co-occurring TCRs were grouped using DBSCAN, with TCRdist sequence similarity added in when clustering inside HLA-allele-positive subsets. For co-occurrence clustering, repertoires with fewer than 30,000 or more than 120,000 public chains were excluded, along with five repertoires with anomalous nucleotide sharing. This is the immuneACCESS table as TCRdb keeps it, with only in-frame sequences that have V and J called. A part of the clones is gone; compared with another copy, unresolved V genes explain less than half, and the rest is unexplained. V and J calls and clone size follow that table, whereas D and trimming were derived from the DNA. This sample comprises about 100,000 clones, about 80% of them detected only once. Of the sample, around 0.76% is held by the ten largest clones.

Trimming at the junction amounts to 2 bases on V and 8 bases on J, and the germline ends lie 13 bases apart. Including the terminal cysteine and phenylalanine, the CDR3 comprises 14 residues. The read is trimmed to its CDR3 DNA, 42 bases read in frame from base 1. CDR1 is given as MNHEY and CDR2 as SVGAGI, both from the germline V gene. In total, roughly 710 healthy bone marrow donors made up the cohort. At the time of sampling, every cohort member was nominally healthy, though immune exposures that went unrecorded were likely present. The donor tested CMV seronegative, placing the donor among the 352 seronegative members of the cohort. A peripheral blood sample was provided by each donor, and peripheral blood mononuclear cells were used for TCR beta sequencing. The Qiagen DNeasy Blood Extraction Kit was used to extract genomic DNA from the blood cell samples. Remarks on this clone: Its binding antigen is unknown. Base qualities are not at hand, and no much larger clone is one base apart.

What the study reported, not specific to this receptor: A later analysis found that HLA-associated TCR beta chains were more clonally expanded and had lower generation probabilities than equally common non-associated chains. The earlier analysis of approximately 590 of the donors excluded about 16 rarely observed V segments, including chromosome 9 orphons, because counts were too low. In vitro tests confirmed that a few of the cytomegalovirus-associated TCR beta chains recognize cytomegalovirus antigens. Because some donors lacked HLA typing at each locus, the association tests relied only on the typed subset. Broadly in line with IMGT annotations, most TCR beta V segments showed up in productive rearrangements about 90% or about 30% of the time in an earlier analysis of some 590 of the donors. Immune exposure information for the cohort was limited to CMV serostatus. Some IMGT-functional V segments, including TRBV6-2 and TRBV6-3, could not be distinguished by the 87-base-pair reads and were therefore excluded. In a later genetic analysis, a missense DCLRE1C variant was associated with V-gene and J-gene trimming of TCR beta chains, and the association was replicated in an independent cohort. A further reported finding was that TCR beta sequences accurately predicted the HLA-A and HLA-B alleles for most subjects in the first cohort. Most TCR sequences were observed very rarely across donors, whereas some public TCRs were present in many individuals. At a false discovery rate of 0.05, a later analysis linked approximately 18,000 TCR beta sequences to specific HLA alleles. The sequencing pipeline was judged likely to have produced a cluster of highly shared sequence variants as a technical artifact. In a later genetic analysis, fewer N-insertions in productive TCRs were reported among donors in an Asian-associated ancestry cluster than the roughly 700-donor mean. It was suggested by the authors that the approach could potentially be generalized to other disease states and immunological phenotypes. A later analysis found that TCR association rates varied across HLA loci, with DRB1 alleles showing the most associated TCRs and HLA-C alleles the fewest. In a later analysis, several top co-occurrence clusters were reported to appear linked to parvovirus B19, influenza, CMV and Epstein-Barr virus. In a later analysis, most CMV-associated TCR beta chains were found to appear HLA-restricted, with HLA associations seemingly driven largely by CMV exposure. Correlated functional status among segregating V segments might reflect linkage disequilibrium, but an unknown experimental factor could not be ruled out. This cohort had only TCR beta chains sequenced, and the lack of alpha or paired-chain data limited which features could be detected. Cytomegalovirus status was reported to be diagnosed by the classifier with high specificity and sensitivity in both the original and validation cohorts. Strong co-occurrence of HLA alleles, especially DR and DQ, made assigning TCR associations to individual alleles difficult. In the study, approximately 160 TCR beta chains were listed as associated with cytomegalovirus. Roughly uniform sequencing depth across donors was assumed in presence/absence analyses, although this assumption may not hold.

This receptor was identified in a woman in her fifties or sixties in good health and CMV-seronegative. The sample consisted of PBMCs. The chain is made from TRBV6-5 and TRBJ1-5; 5 matching bases give a weak D call of TRBD1. The nucleotide sequence reads as follows: TGTGCCAGCAGTTACCGTCGGGGGACTGAGCCCCAGCATTTT. Its translation reads: CASSYRRGTEPQHF.